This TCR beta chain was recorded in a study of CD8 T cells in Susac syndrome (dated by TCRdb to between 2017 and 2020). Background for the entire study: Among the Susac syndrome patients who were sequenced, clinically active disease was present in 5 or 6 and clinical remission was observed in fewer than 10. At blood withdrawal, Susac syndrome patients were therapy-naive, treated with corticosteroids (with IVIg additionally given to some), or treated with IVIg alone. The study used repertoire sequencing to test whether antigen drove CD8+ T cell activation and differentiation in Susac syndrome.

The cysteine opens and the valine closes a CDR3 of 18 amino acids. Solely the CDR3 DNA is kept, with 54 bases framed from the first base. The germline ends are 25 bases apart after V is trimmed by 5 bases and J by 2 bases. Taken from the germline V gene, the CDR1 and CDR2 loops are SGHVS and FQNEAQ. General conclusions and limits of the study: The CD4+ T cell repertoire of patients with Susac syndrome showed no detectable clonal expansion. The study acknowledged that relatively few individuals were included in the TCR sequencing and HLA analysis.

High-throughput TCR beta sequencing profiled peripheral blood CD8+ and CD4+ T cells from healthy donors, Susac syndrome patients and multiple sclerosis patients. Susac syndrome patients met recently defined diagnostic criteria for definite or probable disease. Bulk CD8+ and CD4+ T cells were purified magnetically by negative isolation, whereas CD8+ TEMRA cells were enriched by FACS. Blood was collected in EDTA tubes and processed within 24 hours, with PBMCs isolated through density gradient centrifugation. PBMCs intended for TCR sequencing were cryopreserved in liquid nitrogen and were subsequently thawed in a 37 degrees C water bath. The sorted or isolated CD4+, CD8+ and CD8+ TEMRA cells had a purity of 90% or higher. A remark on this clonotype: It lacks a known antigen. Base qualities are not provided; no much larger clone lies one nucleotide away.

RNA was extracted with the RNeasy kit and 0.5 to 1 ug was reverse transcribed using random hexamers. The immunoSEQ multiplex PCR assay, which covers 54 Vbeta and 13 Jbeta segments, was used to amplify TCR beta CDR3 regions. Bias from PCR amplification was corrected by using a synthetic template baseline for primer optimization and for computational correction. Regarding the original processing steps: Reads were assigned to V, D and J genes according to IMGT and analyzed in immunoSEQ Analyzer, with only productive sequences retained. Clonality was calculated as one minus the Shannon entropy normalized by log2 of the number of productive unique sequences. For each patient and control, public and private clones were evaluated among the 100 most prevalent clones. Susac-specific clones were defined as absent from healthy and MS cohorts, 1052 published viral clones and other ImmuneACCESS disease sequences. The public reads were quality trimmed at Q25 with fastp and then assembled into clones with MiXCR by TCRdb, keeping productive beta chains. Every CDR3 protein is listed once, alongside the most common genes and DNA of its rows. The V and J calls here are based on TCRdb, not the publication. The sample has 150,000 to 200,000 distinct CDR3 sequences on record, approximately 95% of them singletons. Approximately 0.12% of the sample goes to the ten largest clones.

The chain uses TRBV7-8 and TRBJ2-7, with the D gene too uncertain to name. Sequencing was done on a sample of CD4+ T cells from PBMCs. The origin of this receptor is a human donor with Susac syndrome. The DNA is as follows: TGTGCCAGCAGCCCCGCCGATTTAACCGGGCTTTTCGCCTACGAGCAGTACGTC. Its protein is CASSPADLTGLFAYEQYV.